A selection of T cell receptor beta chains follows, all from one sample in a study of relationships among human T cell subsets. TCRdb ran MiXCR on the multiplex PCR reads and lists one entry per CDR3 protein. The data contain some 13,000 distinct CDR3 sequences, 50% to 75% of them seen just once; the ten biggest clones take up 2.1%. Material: Tregs sorted from blood. These receptors were collected from a man in his forties in good health. CDR3s include the opening cysteine and the closing phenylalanine or tryptophan. Fields, in order: V gene, clone size, J gene, D gene, CDR3 DNA, CDR3 protein. D genes are given only for firm matches. Clone size appears in some rows only: once, few, many, or a class for an expanded clone.

TRBV10-3	few	TRBJ2-1	NA	TGTGCCATCAGTGGGGACGGCAATGAGCAGTTCTTC	CAISGDGNEQFF
TRBV23-1	NA	TRBJ2-5	NA	TGCGCCAGCAGTCAACTGGGGCAAGAGACCCAGTACTTC	CASSQLGQETQYF
TRBV18	once	TRBJ2-7	TRBD2	TGTGCCAGCTCACGACTAGCGGGAGCCACCTACGAGCAGTACTTC	CASSRLAGATYEQYF
TRBV6-6	NA	TRBJ1-3	NA	TGTGCCAGCAGTTACTCCATGGCGAACACCATATATTTT	CASSYSMANTIYF
TRBV4-1	NA	TRBJ1-1	NA	TGCGCCAGCAGCCAAATTCTCCAGGGGAATGAAGCTTTCTTT	CASSQILQGNEAFF
TRBV20-1	few	TRBJ1-5	NA	TGCAGTGCTAGAGAGGTGGGGGGTCAGCCCCAGCATTTT	CSAREVGGQPQHF
TRBV12-3/TRBV12-4	NA	TRBJ2-7	NA	TGTGCCAGCAGTTTAAGGGTTTTCTCCTACGAGCAGTACTTC	CASSLRVFSYEQYF
TRBV27	NA	TRBJ1-1	TRBD1	TGTGCCAGCAGTTTACGGCCAGGGGGCCAGACTGAAGCTTTCTTT	CASSLRPGGQTEAFF
TRBV20-1	few	TRBJ2-3	NA	TGCAGTGCTGGGCCCACAGATACGCAGTATTTT	CSAGPTDTQYF
TRBV27	NA	TRBJ1-5	NA	TGTGCCAGCAGTTTATGGGAGGGTCAGCCCCAGCATTTT	CASSLWEGQPQHF
TRBV11-2	NA	TRBJ2-7	NA	TGTGCCAGCAGCTCAGCAGTTTACGAGCAGTACTTC	CASSSAVYEQYF
TRBV19	NA	TRBJ2-7	NA	TGTGCCAGTAGTATCGAACACACCAAAGACGAGCAGTACTTC	CASSIEHTKDEQYF
TRBV10-2	few	TRBJ2-3	NA	TGCGCCAGCAGGGATCTCACTCGCTACACAGATACGCAGTATTTT	CASRDLTRYTDTQYF
TRBV7-8	few	TRBJ1-1	NA	TGTGCCAGCAGTACGGACACCACTGAAGCTTTCTTT	CASSTDTTEAFF
TRBV11-1	few	TRBJ2-1	TRBD2	TGTGCCAGCAGTGGAACGCGGGGGAGGTACCTTGGTGAGCAGTTCTTC	CASSGTRGRYLGEQFF
TRBV11-2	NA	TRBJ2-7	TRBD2	TGTGCCAGCAGCTTAGAACTAGCGGTCTCCTACGAGCAGTACTTC	CASSLELAVSYEQYF
TRBV29-1	few	TRBJ2-3	NA	TGCAGCGTTGGATCCCGGCCCCCCACAGATACGCAGTATTTT	CSVGSRPPTDTQYF
TRBV4-1	NA	TRBJ2-5	TRBD1	TGCGCCAGCAGCCGCGGACAGGGGCAAGAGACCCAGTACTTC	CASSRGQGQETQYF
TRBV7-9	few	TRBJ2-5	NA	TGTGCCAGCAGCTTAGTGGGAGTCACGGGGACCCAGTACTTC	CASSLVGVTGTQYF
TRBV15	NA	TRBJ1-5	NA	TGTGCCACCAGCAGTCTGGGTGGGGGCAATCAGCCCCAGCATTTT	CATSSLGGGNQPQHF
TRBV12-3/TRBV12-4	NA	TRBJ2-1	NA	TGTGCCAGCAACCCCAGTACAGGGTACAATGAGCAGTTCTTC	CASNPSTGYNEQFF
TRBV19	NA	TRBJ1-5	TRBD1	TGTGCCAGTAGTGCAGTCGGACAGGGGGCGGGAAATAGCAATCAGCCCCAGCATTTT	CASSAVGQGAGNSNQPQHF
TRBV27	few	TRBJ1-6	NA	TGTGCCAGCGGGGCTAGGCCCGGCGGTTCACCCCTCCACTTT	CASGARPGGSPLHF
TRBV18	NA	TRBJ1-1	NA	TGTGCCAGCTCATCGACCGAAGGGGGGACTGAAGCTTTCTTT	CASSSTEGGTEAFF
TRBV6-1	NA	TRBJ1-2	NA	TGTGCCAGCAGTGAACGCAGGAGCAATGGCTACACCTTC	CASSERRSNGYTF
TRBV28	medium-sized	TRBJ2-1	NA	TGTGCCAGCAGCCCCTTCTTAGCCCGCAATGAGCAGTTCTTC	CASSPFLARNEQFF
TRBV2	NA	TRBJ1-6	TRBD1	TGTGCCAGCCGAGGACAGGGAAGGGAACCCCTCCACTTT	CASRGQGREPLHF
TRBV7-9	NA	TRBJ1-1	NA	TGTGCCAGCAGCTTAGGGATGGCAGACACTGAAGCTTTCTTT	CASSLGMADTEAFF
TRBV20-1	NA	TRBJ2-5	NA	TGCAGTGCTAGCCCCCGGGGGATAGTACAAGAGACCCAGTACTTC	CSASPRGIVQETQYF
TRBV19	NA	TRBJ2-4	NA	TGTGCCAGTACCGCCATGGGGACTCCCAGTGAAATTCAGTACTTC	CASTAMGTPSEIQYF
TRBV20-1	NA	TRBJ2-7	NA	TGCAGTACCGGGACCGAGGACTACGAGCAGTACTTC	CSTGTEDYEQYF
TRBV5-1	NA	TRBJ1-2	NA	TGCGCCAGCAGCTTGGGAGGGACTGAGAACTATGGCTACACCTTC	CASSLGGTENYGYTF
TRBV20-1	NA	TRBJ2-1	TRBD2	TGCAGTGCTAGATCCTCTAGCGGGGCCTACAATGAGCAGTTCTTC	CSARSSSGAYNEQFF
TRBV6-1	NA	TRBJ1-3	NA	TGTGCCAGCAGTTACGGTCGCAGGGGAAGTAACACCACATATTTT	CASSYGRRGSNTTYF
TRBV10-3	NA	TRBJ1-2	NA	TGTGCCATCAGTGACCGGACAGAGACGTATGGCTGCACCTTC	CAISDRTETYGCTF
TRBV5-1	few	TRBJ1-1	TRBD1	TGCGCCAGCAGCCCGACAGGGGGAATGAACACTGAAGCTTTCTTT	CASSPTGGMNTEAFF
TRBV12-3/TRBV12-4	NA	TRBJ1-1	NA	TGTGCCAGCAGTTTGACACCTAAGGGCACTGAAGCTTTCTTT	CASSLTPKGTEAFF
TRBV11-3	large	TRBJ2-3	TRBD1	TGTGCCAGCAGCACCGGACAGGGGGCAGATACGCAGTATTTT	CASSTGQGADTQYF
TRBV11-2	NA	TRBJ1-2	TRBD1	TGTGCCAGCAGCCTCAGGGGGTCCCCTAAAGGCTACACCTTC	CASSLRGSPKGYTF
TRBV28	few	TRBJ2-3	TRBD2	TGTGCCAGCAGTTCCTCCTGGGGTAGCGGGGGGGAGGATACGCAGTATTTT	CASSSSWGSGGEDTQYF
TRBV24-1	NA	TRBJ2-1	TRBD2	TGTGCCACCAGTGATCGGACTAGCGGGCTCTCCTACAATGAGCAGTTCTTC	CATSDRTSGLSYNEQFF
TRBV5-5	NA	TRBJ1-5	NA	TGTGCCAGCAGCTTAAGGGACGTCAACCAGCCCCAGCATTTT	CASSLRDVNQPQHF